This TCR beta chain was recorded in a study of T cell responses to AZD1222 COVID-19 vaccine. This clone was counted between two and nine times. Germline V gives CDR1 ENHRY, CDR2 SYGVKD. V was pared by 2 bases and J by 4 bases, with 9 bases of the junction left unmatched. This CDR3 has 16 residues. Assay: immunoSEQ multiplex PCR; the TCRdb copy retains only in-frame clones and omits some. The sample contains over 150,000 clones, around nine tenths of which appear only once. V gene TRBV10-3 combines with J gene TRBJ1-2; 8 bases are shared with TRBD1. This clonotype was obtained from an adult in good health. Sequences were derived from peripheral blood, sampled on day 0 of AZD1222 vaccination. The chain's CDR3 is CAISEPQGQAVYGYTF. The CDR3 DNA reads TGTGCCATCAGTGAGCCTCAGGGACAGGCCGTCTATGGCTACACCTTC.